This T cell receptor beta chain was identified during a study of blood T cells in healthy people across ages. As for the study in general: About one barcoded TCR beta cDNA was captured per two T cells.

Roughly 9.2 milliliters of peripheral blood were drawn from each donor into EDTA-treated tubes. This CDR3 comprises 15 residues. Per germline, CDR1 SGHTA and CDR2 FQGNSA. Trimming left V 4 bases short and J 3 bases short, with 14 bases between. Points from the study as a whole: Expanded clonotype shifts may have been confounded, as the donors had an unknown CMV status.

In the case of this clonotype: Antigen unknown.

Primed by a sample-barcoded 5' primer and a J-beta primer mix, a second PCR proceeded for about 7 to 12 cycles. Via MiXCR, TCRdb re-called the 5' RACE reads, giving one row per CDR3 protein. The table records approximately 1.5 million distinct CDR3 sequences, approximately 39% of them present only once. This TCR was recovered from a woman younger than 30 in good health. The sample consisted of blood. This sequence joins TRBV7-2 and TRBJ2-3, with D unclear. CDR3 amino acids: CASSSDFIGTDTQYF. The CDR3 region has the DNA TGTGCCAGCAGCTCCGACTTCATAGGGACAGATACGCAGTATTTT.